This TCR beta chain is drawn from a study of patients and donors after allogeneic stem cell transplantation. TCRdb independently ran MiXCR on the RT-PCR reads; one entry per CDR3 protein. The table has around 29,000 distinct CDR3 sequences, 37% seen once. This CDR3 contains 13 residues. Trimming shortened V by 1 base and J by 3 bases, and 8 bases separated the two germline ends. Per the germline V gene, CDR1 is SQVTM and CDR2 is ANQGSEA. The rearrangement links TRBV29-1 to TRBJ2-3, with D maybe TRBD1 (6 bases). Sequencing input: blood, either unsorted or a sorted T cell fraction (not recorded which). The origin of this receptor is a human donor who was either an allogeneic HSCT recipient or a stem cell or donor lymphocyte infusion donor (not recorded which). It is not recorded whose cells these are; they may come from a transplant donor. For the CDR3, the DNA is TGCAGCGTTGAAGTAACAGGGACAGATACGCAGTATTTT. Residues: CSVEVTGTDTQYF.